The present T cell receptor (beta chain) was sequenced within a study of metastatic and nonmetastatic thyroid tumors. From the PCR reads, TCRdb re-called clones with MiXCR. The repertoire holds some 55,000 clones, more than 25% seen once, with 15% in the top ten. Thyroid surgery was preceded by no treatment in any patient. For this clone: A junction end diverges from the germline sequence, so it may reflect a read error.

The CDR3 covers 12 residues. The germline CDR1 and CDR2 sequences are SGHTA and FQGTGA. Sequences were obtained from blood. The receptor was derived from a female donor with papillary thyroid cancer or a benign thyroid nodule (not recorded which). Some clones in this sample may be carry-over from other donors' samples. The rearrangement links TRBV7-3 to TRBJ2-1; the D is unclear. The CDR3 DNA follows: TGTGCCAGCAGCCCCTCCAACAATGAGCAGTTCTTC. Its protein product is CASSPSNNEQFF.